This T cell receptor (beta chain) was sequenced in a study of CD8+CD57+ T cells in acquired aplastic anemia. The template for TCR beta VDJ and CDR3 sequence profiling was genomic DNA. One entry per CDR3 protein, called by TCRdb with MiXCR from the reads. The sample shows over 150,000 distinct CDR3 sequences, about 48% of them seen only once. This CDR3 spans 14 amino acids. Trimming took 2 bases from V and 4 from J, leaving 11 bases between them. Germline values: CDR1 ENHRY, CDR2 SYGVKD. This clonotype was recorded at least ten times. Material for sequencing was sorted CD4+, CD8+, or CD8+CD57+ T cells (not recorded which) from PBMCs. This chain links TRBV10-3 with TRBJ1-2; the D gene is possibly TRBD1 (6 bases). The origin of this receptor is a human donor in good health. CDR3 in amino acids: CAISEEQGIYGYTF. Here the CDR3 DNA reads TGTGCCATCAGTGAGGAACAGGGAATCTATGGCTACACCTTC.